These 10 T cell receptor beta chains share one sample of origin, sequenced in a study of identical twins. Using its own MiXCR run on the 5' RACE reads, TCRdb lists one record per CDR3 protein. Of some 500,000 distinct CDR3 sequences detected, more than 9% appear once; the ten largest clones hold 2.5% to 3.5%. The sample was also linked to a second study, of yellow fever vaccine responses in identical twins.

Sequenced material: PBMCs. The receptor set was obtained from a woman under 30 in good health.

This clonotype was counted only a few times. The chain combines TRBV27 with TRBJ2-6; D not certain. Per germline, CDR1 MNHEY and CDR2 SMNVEV (reference sequence). Trimming stripped 3 bases from V and 0 bases from J, with 12 bases between. This CDR3 is built from 17 residues. The CDR3 here is CASSFLPMYSGANVLTF. As DNA, the CDR3 is TGTGCCAGCAGTTTCCTACCTATGTACTCTGGGGCCAACGTCCTGACTTTC.

This clonotype was detected a few times. The chain employs TRBV20-1 and TRBJ2-3; 7 positions agree with TRBD1. Germline V lookup: CDR1 DFQATT, CDR2 SNEGSKA (reference sequence). This CDR3 has 14 amino acids. Losses at the gene ends were 3 bases for V and 5 bases for J; bases not matched to a gene: 8. Here the CDR3 DNA reads TGCAGTGCTAGGAGGACAGGCTGGGGAGATACGCAGTATTTT. It translates to CSARRTGWGDTQYF.

Points on this clonotype: One end of the junction does not line up with germline, which may come from a read error. V and J are TRBV28 and TRBJ2-7; D could derive from TRBD1 or TRBD2 (6 bases each). The V gene's germline CDR1 is MDHEN and CDR2 SYDVKM. The CDR3 spans 10 residues. The CDR3 DNA is TGTGCCAGCAGGTTCCTGGAGGGGGACTTC. Amino acids: CASRFLEGDF.

The sample holds many counts of this clonotype. The chain joins TRBV12-5 to TRBJ2-5, with D perhaps TRBD1 or TRBD2 (5 bases each). Germline V gives CDR1 LGHNT, CDR2 FRNRAP. The ends were cut back, 1 base at V and 5 bases at J, with 20 bases in the middle. CDR3 length: 17 amino acids. The CDR3 sequence: CASGLDKGGRAAETQYF. CDR3 bases: TGTGCTAGTGGTTTGGACAAAGGAGGCAGGGCAGCCGAGACCCAGTACTTC. The entire variable domain, with the rest obtained from reference TRBV12-5 and TRBJ2-5, is as follows: DARVTQTPRHKVTEMGQEVTMRCQPILGHNTVFWYRQTMMQGLELLAYFRNRAPLDDSGMPKDRFSAEMPDATLATLKIQPSEPRDSAVYFCASGLDKGGRAAETQYFGPGTRLLVL.

This clonotype showed up just a few times. The CDR3, as DNA: TGTGCCAGCAGTCTACCTGGGACAGGGGATCCCTACGAGCAGTACTTC. It translates to CASSLPGTGDPYEQYF. The chain joins TRBV28 to TRBJ2-7; 10 bases line up with TRBD1. Germline trimming cut 5 bases from V and 2 bases from J; bases unmatched to any gene: 9. The CDR3 is 16 residues long. From germline, CDR1 is MDHEN and CDR2 SYDVKM.

The table lists this clonotype with a few counts. The rearrangement links TRBV4-2 to TRBJ2-7; TRBD2 matches 11 bases. The CDR3 runs 19 residues. In germline, CDR1 is LGHNA, CDR2 YNFKEQ. The junction had 14 bases not matched to a gene; V was cut back by 0 bases and J by 4 bases. The CDR3 DNA sequence: TGTGCCAGCAGCCAAGAAACGAGGGGTAGCGGGAGGGCCGGATACGAGCAGTACTTC. Its translation: CASSQETRGSGRAGYEQYF.

In this sample, this clonotype turned up a few times. This chain links TRBV7-9 with TRBJ1-6; weak D call: TRBD1 (6 bases). The V and J ends lost 5 bases and 7 bases respectively, with 18 bases between them. Per the germline V gene, CDR1 is SEHNR and CDR2 is FQNEAQ (reference sequence). This CDR3 comprises 16 residues. CDR3 protein: CASSERGRVGNSPLHF. CDR3 coding DNA: TGTGCCAGCAGCGAAAGGGGGAGGGTAGGGAATTCACCCCTCCACTTT.

This clonotype showed up many times. This chain links TRBV4-2 with TRBJ2-1; 11 nucleotides align to TRBD2. This CDR3 is 15 amino acids long. Losses at the gene ends were 0 bases for V and 9 bases for J; bases not matched to a gene: 4. Germline CDR1 and CDR2: LGHNA and YNFKEQ. DNA of the CDR3: TGTGCCAGCAGCCAAGAACTAGCGGGAGTTACTGAGCAGTTCTTC. It yields the protein CASSQELAGVTEQFF.

A few counts support this clonotype. The chain couples TRBV5-5 to TRBJ2-7, with TRBD2 identical over 7 bases. Losses at the gene ends were 2 bases for V and 6 bases for J; bases not matched to a gene: 11. Looked up from germline, CDR1 is SGHKS and CDR2 is YYEKEE (reference sequence). This CDR3 spans 15 amino acids. The CDR3 is CASSFIFAGVTEQYF. Written as DNA, the CDR3 is TGTGCCAGCAGCTTCATCTTTGCGGGAGTTACCGAGCAGTACTTC. Filled out from reference TRBV5-5 and TRBJ2-7, the complete variable domain reads DAGVTQSPTHLIKTRGQQVTLRCSPISGHKSVSWYQQVLGQGPQFIFQYYEKEERGRGNFPDRFSARQFPNYSSELNVNALLLGDSALYLCASSFIFAGVTEQYFGPGTRLTVT.

This clonotype came up a few times. V is TRBV7-9 and J is TRBJ2-5; maybe TRBD2 (5 bases). The CDR3 is 16 residues long. V was shortened by 2 bases and J by 4 bases, with 17 bases between the two germline ends. CDR1 and CDR2 from the germline V gene are SEHNR and FQNEAQ (reference sequence). The chain's CDR3 is CASSLRLPGGGETQYF. The CDR3 DNA reads as TGTGCCAGCAGCTTAAGGCTGCCAGGCGGAGGAGAGACCCAGTACTTC.